This T cell receptor (beta chain) is from a study of T cells in Graves' hyperthyroidism and ophthalmopathy. Findings and caveats of the study: In validation, the model predicted ophthalmopathy. These predictions came a median about 6 months before onset. Among clonotypes expanded in thyroid above 0.001, most were also found in blood.

This clonotype was counted ten times or more. Its target is not known. Blood sampling occurred at first hyperthyroidism diagnosis, ahead of any ophthalmopathy symptoms. CDR1 is SQVTM and CDR2 is ANQGSEA in the germline V gene. J was trimmed by 2 bases and V by 1 base; bases with no gene match: 10. The CDR3 has 17 amino acids. It was RNA transcripts that yielded the amplified TCR beta CDR3 regions. HTBI primers were the set used in a first-round RT-PCR of the TCR CDR3. One entry per CDR3 protein results from TCRdb running MiXCR on the multiplex PCR reads. The repertoire consists of roughly 180,000 distinct CDR3 sequences, with approximately 9% occurring once and the leading ten covering 22%.

The TCR was taken from a woman aged 18-29 years with Graves' hyperthyroidism that later progressed to Graves' ophthalmopathy. The sequenced sample was blood. The chain links TRBV29-1 to TRBJ1-2, with 10 nucleotides matching TRBD1. CDR3 in DNA: TGCAGCGTTGAAGGCTGGGACAGGGGTGTGATGAACTATGGCTACACCTTC. Protein product: CSVEGWDRGVMNYGYTF.